The next 4 T cell receptor beta chains were all read from a single sample in a study of monozygotic twins with inflammatory bowel disease. TCRdb reworked the 5' RACE reads into one entry per CDR3 protein, no DNA. The table lists 150,000 to 200,000 distinct CDR3 sequences. The specimen sequenced was blood. The receptors were gathered from a human donor with ulcerative colitis or Crohn's disease, or a healthy co-twin of an affected twin (not recorded which).

The chain couples TRBV7-2 to TRBJ2-7; TCRdb selects TRBD2, and the lack of DNA leaves this call unchecked. CDR3 length equals 15 residues. Germline V gene sequence: CDR1 SGHTA, CDR2 FQGNSA. CDR3 protein: CASSESGITSYEQYF.

This chain links TRBV11-2 with TRBJ2-3; TCRdb's D call, TRBD2, is unchecked because there is no DNA. Germline lookup yields CDR1 SGHAT and CDR2 FQNNGV. The CDR3 has 18 amino acids. CDR3 in amino acids: CASTKKAPTSRWADTQYF. The variable domain in full, completed from reference TRBV11-2 and TRBJ2-3, reads EAGVAQSPRYKIIEKRQSVAFWCNPISGHATLYWYQQILGQGPKLLIQFQNNGVVDDSQLPKDRFSAERLKGVDSTLKIQPAKLEDSAVYLCASTKKAPTSRWADTQYFGPGTRLTVL.

This chain connects TRBV6-1 to TRBJ2-7; TCRdb gives TRBD1 as the D gene, but with no DNA this cannot be confirmed. The length of the CDR3 is 15 residues. Germline-derived CDR1 and CDR2 are MNHNS and SASEGT. The CDR3 reads CASTSDRRGTYEQYF.

The V gene is TRBV11-2, the J gene TRBJ1-1; the TRBD1 assignment by TCRdb is unverifiable without DNA. This CDR3 has 16 amino acids. Germline V gives CDR1 SGHAT, CDR2 FQNNGV. The CDR3 here is CASSLEGGKGNTEAFF.